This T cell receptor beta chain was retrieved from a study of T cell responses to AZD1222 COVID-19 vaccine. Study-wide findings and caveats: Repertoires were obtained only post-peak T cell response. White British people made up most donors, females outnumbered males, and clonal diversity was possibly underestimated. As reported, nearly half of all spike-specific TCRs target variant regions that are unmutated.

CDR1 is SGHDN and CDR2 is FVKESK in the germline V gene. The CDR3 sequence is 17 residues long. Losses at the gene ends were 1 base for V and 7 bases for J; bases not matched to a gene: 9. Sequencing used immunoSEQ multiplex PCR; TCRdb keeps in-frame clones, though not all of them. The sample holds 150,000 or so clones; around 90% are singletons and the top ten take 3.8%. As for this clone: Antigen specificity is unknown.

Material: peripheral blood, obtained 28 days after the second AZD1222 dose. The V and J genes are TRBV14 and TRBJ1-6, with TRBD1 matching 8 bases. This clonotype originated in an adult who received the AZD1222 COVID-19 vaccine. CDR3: CASSQAGQGARNSPLHF. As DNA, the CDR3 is TGTGCCAGCAGCCAAGCAGGGCAGGGGGCGCGGAATTCACCCCTCCACTTT. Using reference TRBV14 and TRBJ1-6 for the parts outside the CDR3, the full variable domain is EAGVTQFPSHSVIEKGQTVTLRCDPISGHDNLYWYRRVMGKEIKFLLHFVKESKQDESGMPNNRFLAERTGGTYSTLKVQPAELEDSGVYFCASSQAGQGARNSPLHFGNGTRLTVT.